Described below is a single T cell receptor (beta chain) sequence and its context. Its cognate antigen is unknown. The sample is drawn from a study of CXCR3-negative and CXCR3-positive naive CD8 T cells. Overall study context: Total TRB output reached 110 million to 150 million reads, about 1.5 +/- 0.3 million per library.

Through 5' RACE with UMI labels, the TRB cDNA libraries were prepared. TCRdb reprocessed the 5' RACE reads and stores each CDR3 protein as one record, lacking DNA. Its table records 150,000 or so distinct CDR3 sequences. Study-wide points: Naive cells that were CXCR3-negative or CXCR3-positive used TRBV-TRBJ genes alike, while memory cells diverged. CXCR3-positive naive cells carried more hydrophobic TRB CDR3s than CXCR3-negative naive cells did.

CD45RO-CCR7+CD27+CD95- characterized naive CD8+ T cells. Per germline, CDR1 KGHSH and CDR2 LQKENI. The CDR3 runs 15 residues. The chain employs TRBV18 and TRBJ2-5. This receptor was obtained from a human donor in good health. Some clones in this sample may be carry-over from other donors' samples. The sample was naive CXCR3+ CD8+ T cells from blood. The subset was: CD45RO-CCR7+CD27+CD95- naive CD8+ T cells expressing CXCR3 (TNR3+). This CDR3 is CASSPPRLEQETQYF.